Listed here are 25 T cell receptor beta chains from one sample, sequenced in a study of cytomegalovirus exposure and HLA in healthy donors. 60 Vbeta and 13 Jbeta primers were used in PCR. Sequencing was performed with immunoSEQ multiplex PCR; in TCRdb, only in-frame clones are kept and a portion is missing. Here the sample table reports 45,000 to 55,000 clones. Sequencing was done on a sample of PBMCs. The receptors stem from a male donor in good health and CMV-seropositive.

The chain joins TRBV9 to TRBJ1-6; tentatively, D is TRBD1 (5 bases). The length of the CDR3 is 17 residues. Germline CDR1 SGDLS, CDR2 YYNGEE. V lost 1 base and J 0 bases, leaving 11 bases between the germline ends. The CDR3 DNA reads TGTGCCAGCAGCGTATCAGGGTCCCGCTCCTATAATTCACCCCTCCACTTT. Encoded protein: CASSVSGSRSYNSPLHF.

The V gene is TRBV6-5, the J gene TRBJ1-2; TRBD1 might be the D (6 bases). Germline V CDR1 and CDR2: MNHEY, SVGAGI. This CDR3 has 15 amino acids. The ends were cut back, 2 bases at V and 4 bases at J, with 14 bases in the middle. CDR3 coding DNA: TGTGCCAGCAGTTACGTAGGGGGTTTGAGCTATGGCTACACCTTC. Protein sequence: CASSYVGGLSYGYTF.

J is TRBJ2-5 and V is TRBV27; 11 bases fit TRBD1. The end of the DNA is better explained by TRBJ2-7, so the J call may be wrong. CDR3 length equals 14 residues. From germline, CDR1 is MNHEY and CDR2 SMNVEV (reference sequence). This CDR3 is CASGPGTGGYEQYF. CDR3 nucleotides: TGTGCCAGCGGCCCCGGGACAGGGGGTTACGAGCAGTACTTC.

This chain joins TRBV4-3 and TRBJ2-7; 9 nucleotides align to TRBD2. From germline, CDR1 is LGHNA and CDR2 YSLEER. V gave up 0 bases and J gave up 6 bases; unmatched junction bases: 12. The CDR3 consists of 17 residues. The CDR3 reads CASSQDYYGAGGAEQYF. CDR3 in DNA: TGCGCCAGCAGCCAAGACTACTACGGGGCGGGGGGGGCCGAGCAGTACTTC.

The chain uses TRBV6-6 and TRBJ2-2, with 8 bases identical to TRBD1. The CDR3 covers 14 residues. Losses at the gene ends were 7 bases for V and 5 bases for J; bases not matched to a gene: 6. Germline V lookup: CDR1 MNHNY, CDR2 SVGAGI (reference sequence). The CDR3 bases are TGTGCCAGCACGACGCGGACAGGGACCGGGGAGCTGTTTTTT. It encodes CASTTRTGTGELFF.

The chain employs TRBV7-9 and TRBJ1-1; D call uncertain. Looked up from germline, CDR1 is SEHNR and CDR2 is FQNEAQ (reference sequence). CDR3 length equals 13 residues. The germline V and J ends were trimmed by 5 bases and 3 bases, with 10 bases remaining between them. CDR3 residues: CASSQPRDTEAFF. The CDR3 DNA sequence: TGTGCCAGCAGCCAACCTCGGGACACTGAAGCTTTCTTT.

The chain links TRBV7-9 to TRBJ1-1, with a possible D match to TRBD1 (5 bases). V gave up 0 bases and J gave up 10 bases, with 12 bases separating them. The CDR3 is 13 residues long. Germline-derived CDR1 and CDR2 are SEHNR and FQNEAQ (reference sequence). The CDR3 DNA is TGTGCCAGCAGCTTAGCGGAGGGGCGGTTAGCTTTCTTT. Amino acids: CASSLAEGRLAFF.

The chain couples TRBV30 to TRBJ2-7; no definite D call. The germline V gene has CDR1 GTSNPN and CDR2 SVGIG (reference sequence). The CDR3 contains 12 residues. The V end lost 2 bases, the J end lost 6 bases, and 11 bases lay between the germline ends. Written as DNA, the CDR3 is TGTGCCTGGAGTTCCCTGGTCGGCGAGCAGTACTTC. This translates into CAWSSLVGEQYF. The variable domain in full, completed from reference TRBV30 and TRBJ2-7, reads SQTIHQWPATLVQPVGSPLSLECTVEGTSNPNLYWYRQAAGRGLQLLFYSVGIGQISSEVPQNLSASRPQDRQFILSSKKLLLSDSGFYLCAWSSLVGEQYFGPGTRLTVT.

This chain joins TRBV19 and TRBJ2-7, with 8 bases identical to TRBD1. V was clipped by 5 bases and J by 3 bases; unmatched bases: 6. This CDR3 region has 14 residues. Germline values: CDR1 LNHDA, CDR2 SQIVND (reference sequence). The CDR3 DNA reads TGTGCCAGTAGTCCGGGACAGGTTGGCTACGAGCAGTACTTC. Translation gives CASSPGQVGYEQYF.

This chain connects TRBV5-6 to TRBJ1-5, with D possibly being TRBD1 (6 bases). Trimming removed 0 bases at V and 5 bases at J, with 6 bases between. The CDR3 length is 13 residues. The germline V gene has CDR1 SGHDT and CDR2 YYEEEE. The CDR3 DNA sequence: TGTGCCAGCAGCTTGGACAGGGATCAGCCCCAGCATTTT. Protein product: CASSLDRDQPQHF.

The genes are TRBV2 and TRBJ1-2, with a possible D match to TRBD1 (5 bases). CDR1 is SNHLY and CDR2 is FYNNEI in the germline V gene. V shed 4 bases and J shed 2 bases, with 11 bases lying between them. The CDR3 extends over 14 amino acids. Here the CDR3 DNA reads TGTGCCAGCAGTGCCCTGGGGCAGAACTATGGCTACACCTTC. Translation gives CASSALGQNYGYTF.

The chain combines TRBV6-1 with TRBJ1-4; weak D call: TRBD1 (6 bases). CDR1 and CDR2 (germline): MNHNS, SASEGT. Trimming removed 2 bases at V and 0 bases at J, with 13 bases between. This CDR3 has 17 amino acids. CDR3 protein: CASSEQTGLATNEKLFF. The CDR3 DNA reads TGTGCCAGCAGTGAACAGACAGGACTTGCAACTAATGAAAAACTGTTTTTT.

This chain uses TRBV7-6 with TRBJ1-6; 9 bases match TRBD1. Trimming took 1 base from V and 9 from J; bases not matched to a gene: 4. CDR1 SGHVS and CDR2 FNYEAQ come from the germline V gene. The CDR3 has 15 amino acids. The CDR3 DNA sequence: TGTGCCAGCAGCTTAGGACAGGGGGAGGGTTCACCCCTCCACTTT. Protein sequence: CASSLGQGEGSPLHF.

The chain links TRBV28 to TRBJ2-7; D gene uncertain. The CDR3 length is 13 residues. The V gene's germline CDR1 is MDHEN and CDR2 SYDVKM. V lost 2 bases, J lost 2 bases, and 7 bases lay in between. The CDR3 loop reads CASSLQVPYEQYF. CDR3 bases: TGTGCCAGCAGTTTACAGGTCCCCTACGAGCAGTACTTC.

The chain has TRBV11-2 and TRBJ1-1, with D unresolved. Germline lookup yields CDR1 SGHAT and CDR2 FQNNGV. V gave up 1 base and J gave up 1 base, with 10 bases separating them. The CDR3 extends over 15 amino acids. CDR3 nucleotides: TGTGCCAGCAGCTTAGTACCAGATGAGAACACTGAAGCTTTCTTT. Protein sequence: CASSLVPDENTEAFF.

The CDR3 DNA reads TGCGCCAGCAGCCAAGTAGCGGGGGGACAATCCTACAATGAGCAGTTCTTC. It encodes CASSQVAGGQSYNEQFF. The rearrangement links TRBV4-1 to TRBJ2-1; TRBD2 matches 10 bases. Unmatched junction bases numbered 4, after V lost 1 base and J lost 1 base. CDR1 is MGHRA and CDR2 is YSYEKL in the germline V gene. This CDR3 has 17 amino acids.

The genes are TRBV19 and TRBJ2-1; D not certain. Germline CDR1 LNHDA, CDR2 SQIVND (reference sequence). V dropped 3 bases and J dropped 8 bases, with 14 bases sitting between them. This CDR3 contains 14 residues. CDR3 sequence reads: CASSIPDWSHEQFF. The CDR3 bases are TGTGCCAGTAGTATCCCCGACTGGAGCCATGAGCAGTTCTTC.

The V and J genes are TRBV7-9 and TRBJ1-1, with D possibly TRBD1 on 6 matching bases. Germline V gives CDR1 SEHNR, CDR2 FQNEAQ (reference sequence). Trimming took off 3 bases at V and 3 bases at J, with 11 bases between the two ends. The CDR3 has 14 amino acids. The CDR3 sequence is CASSFHAGDTEAFF. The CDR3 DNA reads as TGTGCCAGCAGCTTTCATGCAGGGGACACTGAAGCTTTCTTT.

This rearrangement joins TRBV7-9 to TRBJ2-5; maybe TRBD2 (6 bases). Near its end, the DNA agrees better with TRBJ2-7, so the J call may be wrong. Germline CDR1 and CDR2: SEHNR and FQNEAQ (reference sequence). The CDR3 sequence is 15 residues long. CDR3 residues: CASSLDRQGGLEQYF. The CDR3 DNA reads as TGTGCCAGCAGCTTAGATCGTCAGGGAGGTCTCGAGCAGTACTTC.

CDR3 in amino acids: CATSINLYFKRGKLSYNEQFF. The CDR3 DNA sequence: TGTGCCACCAGCATTAATCTTTATTTCAAGCGGGGAAAACTCTCCTACAATGAGCAGTTCTTC. The V and J genes are TRBV15 and TRBJ2-1; 7 bases line up with TRBD2. The germline V gene has CDR1 LNHNV and CDR2 YYDKDF (reference sequence). The junction had 21 bases not matched to a gene; V was cut back by 4 bases and J by 0 bases. This CDR3 comprises 21 residues.

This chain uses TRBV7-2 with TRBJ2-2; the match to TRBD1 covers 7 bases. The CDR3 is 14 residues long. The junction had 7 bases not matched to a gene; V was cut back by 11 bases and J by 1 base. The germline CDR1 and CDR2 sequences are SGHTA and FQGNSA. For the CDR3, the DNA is TGTGCCGGGGGTCGGGACAGGAACACCGGGGAGCTGTTTTTT. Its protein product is CAGGRDRNTGELFF. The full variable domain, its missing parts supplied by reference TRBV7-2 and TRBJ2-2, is GAGVSQSPSNKVTEKGKDVELRCDPISGHTALYWYRQSLGQGLEFLIYFQGNSAPDKSGLPSDRFSAERTGGSVSTLTIQRTQQEDSAVYLCAGGRDRNTGELFFGEGSRLTVL.

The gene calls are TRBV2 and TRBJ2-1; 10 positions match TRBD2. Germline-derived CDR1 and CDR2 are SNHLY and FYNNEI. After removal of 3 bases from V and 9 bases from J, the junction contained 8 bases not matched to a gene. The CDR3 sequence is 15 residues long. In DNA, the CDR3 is TGTGCCAGCAGTGACCTAGCGGGGGCCGCCGGTGAGCAGTTCTTC. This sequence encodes CASSDLAGAAGEQFF.

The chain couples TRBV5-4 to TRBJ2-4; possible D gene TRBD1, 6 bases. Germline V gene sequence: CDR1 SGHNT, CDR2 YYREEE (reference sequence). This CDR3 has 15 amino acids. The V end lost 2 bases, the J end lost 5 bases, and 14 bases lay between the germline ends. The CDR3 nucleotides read TGTGCCAGCAGCTTTACCCCCGACAGGCAAAACATTCAGTACTTC. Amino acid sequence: CASSFTPDRQNIQYF. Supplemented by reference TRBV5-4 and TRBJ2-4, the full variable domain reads ETGVTQSPTHLIKTRGQQVTLRCSSQSGHNTVSWYQQALGQGPQFIFQYYREEENGRGNFPPRFSGLQFPNYSSELNVNALELDDSALYLCASSFTPDRQNIQYFGAGTRLSVL.

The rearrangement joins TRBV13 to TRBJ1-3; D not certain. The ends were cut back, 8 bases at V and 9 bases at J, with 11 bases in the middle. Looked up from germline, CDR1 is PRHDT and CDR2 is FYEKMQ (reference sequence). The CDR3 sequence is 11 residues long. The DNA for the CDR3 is TGTGCCAGCCCAGTCGCGGGCACCATATATTTT. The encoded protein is CASPVAGTIYF.

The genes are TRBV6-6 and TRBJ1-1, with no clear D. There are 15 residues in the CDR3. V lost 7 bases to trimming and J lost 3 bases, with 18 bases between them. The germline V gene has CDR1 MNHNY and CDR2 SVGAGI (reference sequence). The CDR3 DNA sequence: TGTGCCAGCACCGACGGGAGAGGGCGCGACACTGAAGCTTTCTTT. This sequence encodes CASTDGRGRDTEAFF.